A single sample is the source of the 32 T cell receptor beta chains below, sequenced in a study of cytomegalovirus exposure and HLA in healthy donors. 60 Vbeta and 13 Jbeta primers were used in PCR. The protocol was immunoSEQ multiplex PCR, while the TCRdb copy is restricted to in-frame clones and leaves out a portion. This sample yields approximately 170,000 clones, of which roughly 80% are seen a single time; 2.3% belongs to the top ten. Material for sequencing was PBMCs. Every receptor here comes from a male donor in good health and CMV-seronegative.

The chain links TRBV12-5 to TRBJ1-6; 7 bases map to TRBD1. CDR1 is LGHNT and CDR2 is FRNRAP in the germline V gene. The length of the CDR3 is 18 residues. V trimming: 3 bases; J trimming: 4 bases; junction bases outside the gene matches: 12. CDR3 loop: CASGFSISGGSYNSPLHF. CDR3 DNA sequence: TGTGCTAGTGGTTTTTCCATTTCAGGGGGATCTTATAATTCACCCCTCCACTTT.

This sequence joins TRBV6-6 and TRBJ2-3; possible D gene TRBD2, 6 bases. The germline CDR1 and CDR2 sequences are MNHNY and SVGAGI (reference sequence). This CDR3 contains 14 residues. Trimming pared 2 bases from V and 5 bases from J, leaving 11 bases between. CDR3 region: CASSYTVGGDTQYF. DNA of the CDR3: TGTGCCAGCAGTTACACAGTCGGGGGAGATACGCAGTATTTT.

V gene TRBV19 combines with J gene TRBJ2-2; 10 bases line up with TRBD1. The germline CDR1 and CDR2 sequences are LNHDA and SQIVND (reference sequence). V shed 2 bases and J 4 bases; nucleotides not matched to a gene: 13. This CDR3 spans 19 amino acids. CDR3 bases: TGTGCCAGTAGTATAAACCAAAACACCGGGACAGGGGTCACCGGGGAGCTGTTTTTT. It encodes CASSINQNTGTGVTGELFF.

The rearrangement uses TRBV20-1 and TRBJ1-2, with D unresolved. The CDR3 totals 11 residues. V lost 6 bases and J lost 7, with 12 bases in between. From germline, CDR1 is DFQATT and CDR2 SNEGSKA (reference sequence). CDR3 loop: CSAVLAGGYTF. CDR3 nucleotide sequence: TGCAGTGCCGTCCTAGCGGGTGGCTACACCTTC.

The chain links TRBV11-2 to TRBJ1-2; no reliable D call. Germline CDR1 is SGHAT and CDR2 is FQNNGV. The CDR3 has 12 amino acids. Deletions cut 5 bases from V and 2 bases from J, with 6 bases between. The CDR3 DNA is TGTGCCAGCAGCATAATGAACTATGGCTACACCTTC. It is translated as CASSIMNYGYTF. Filled out from reference TRBV11-2 and TRBJ1-2, the complete variable domain reads EAGVAQSPRYKIIEKRQSVAFWCNPISGHATLYWYQQILGQGPKLLIQFQNNGVVDDSQLPKDRFSAERLKGVDSTLKIQPAKLEDSAVYLCASSIMNYGYTFGSGTRLTVV.

This chain connects TRBV6-1 to TRBJ2-7; 7 nucleotides align to TRBD1. This CDR3 is 14 amino acids long. Germline V lookup: CDR1 MNHNS, CDR2 SASEGT. V gave up 6 bases and J gave up 4 bases; unmatched junction bases: 9. CDR3 residues: CASRGQRLQYEQYF. The DNA for the CDR3 is TGTGCCAGCAGGGGACAGCGACTGCAGTACGAGCAGTACTTC.

The chain uses TRBV6-6 and TRBJ1-5; no definite D call. Germline CDR1 is MNHNY and CDR2 is SVGAGI (reference sequence). Trimming removed 2 bases from V and 5 bases from J, with 10 bases in between. The CDR3 is made up of 14 amino acids. The CDR3 bases are TGTGCCAGCAGTTACGACCGGGGAGATCAGCCCCAGCATTTT. This sequence encodes CASSYDRGDQPQHF.

The chain couples TRBV19 to TRBJ2-3; TRBD2 might be the D (5 bases). Trimming took 2 bases from V and 4 from J, leaving 13 bases between them. Looked up from germline, CDR1 is LNHDA and CDR2 is SQIVND (reference sequence). This CDR3 is built from 15 residues. CDR3 residues: CASSIRSSSADTQYF. The CDR3 DNA sequence: TGTGCCAGTAGTATAAGGAGCAGTAGCGCAGATACGCAGTATTTT.

This clone showed up just a few times. The CDR3 bases are TGCGCCAGCAGCTTCGGGACACGGGAAGAAGCTTTCTTT. It yields the protein CASSFGTREEAFF. V usage is TRBV5-1 and J usage is TRBJ1-1, with a tentative D call TRBD1 (6 bases). Trimming stripped 2 bases from V and 8 bases from J, with 13 bases between. Looked up from germline, CDR1 is SGHRS and CDR2 is YFSETQ. The length of the CDR3 is 13 residues.

This clone occurred a few times. V gene TRBV7-9 combines with J gene TRBJ1-1; D remains ambiguous. The CDR3 contains 14 residues. The germline CDR1 and CDR2 sequences are SEHNR and FQNEAQ (reference sequence). V was cut by 0 bases and J by 4 bases, with 9 bases left in between. CDR3 sequence reads: CASSLASFSTEAFF. The CDR3 region has the DNA TGTGCCAGCAGCTTAGCCAGTTTTTCCACTGAAGCTTTCTTT.

The genes are TRBV2 and TRBJ1-1, with D maybe TRBD1 (5 bases). Deletions cut 5 bases from V and 7 bases from J, with 8 bases between. Germline CDR1 and CDR2: SNHLY and FYNNEI. The CDR3 is 11 amino acids. This chain's CDR3 is CASSTTGEAFF. The CDR3 DNA reads TGTGCCAGCAGTACTACAGGTGAAGCTTTCTTT.

This clone was observed once. The V call is TRBV4-1, the J call TRBJ1-6; the D is unclear. Germline-derived CDR1 and CDR2 are MGHRA and YSYEKL. This CDR3 spans 17 amino acids. Trimming left V 0 bases short and J 0 bases short, with 9 bases between. Here the CDR3 reads CASSQDSPSSYNSPLHF. CDR3 bases: TGCGCCAGCAGCCAAGACAGTCCTAGCTCCTATAATTCACCCCTCCACTTT.

This clone occurred a few times. The chain employs TRBV5-4 and TRBJ2-1; no reliable D call. The CDR3 covers 14 residues. CDR1 and CDR2 (germline): SGHNT, YYREEE (reference sequence). V was cut by 1 base and J by 0 bases, with 5 bases left in between. The CDR3 sequence is CASSLRGSYNEQFF. The CDR3 DNA sequence: TGTGCCAGCAGCTTGCGCGGCTCCTACAATGAGCAGTTCTTC.

V gene TRBV11-2 combines with J gene TRBJ2-7; TRBD2 matches 10 bases. Germline lookup yields CDR1 SGHAT and CDR2 FQNNGV. V gave up 2 bases and J gave up 5 bases; unmatched junction bases: 3. The CDR3 covers 14 residues. Written as DNA, the CDR3 is TGTGCCAGCAGCTTAAGCGGGGGGGAGGACGAGCAGTACTTC. Translation gives CASSLSGGEDEQYF.

CDR3 DNA sequence: TGTGCCAGCAGGGACGTCGGGAGGGGCACTGAAGCTTTCTTT. It specifies CASRDVGRGTEAFF. V and J are TRBV6-1 and TRBJ1-1; possibly TRBD1 for D (5 bases). CDR1 is MNHNS and CDR2 is SASEGT in the germline V gene. The CDR3 length is 14 residues. Trimming removed 6 bases from V and 4 bases from J, with 15 bases in between.

The gene calls are TRBV5-4 and TRBJ2-7; TRBD2 matches 7 bases. Germline V gene lookup returns CDR1 SGHNT and CDR2 YYREEE (reference sequence). CDR3 length: 15 amino acids. The V segment lost 4 bases and the J segment 3 bases; nucleotides outside the gene matches: 10. The CDR3 DNA reads as TGTGCCAGCAGCGATTGGGGGGGAGCCTACTACGAGCAGTACTTC. This gives the protein CASSDWGGAYYEQYF.

This sequence joins TRBV4-2 and TRBJ1-1; D might be TRBD1 (5 bases). The CDR3 sequence is 16 residues long. Trimming shortened V by 0 bases and J by 0 bases, and 11 bases separated the two germline ends. Per the germline V gene, CDR1 is LGHNA and CDR2 is YNFKEQ. The CDR3 protein is CASSQDPGIMNTEAFF. For the CDR3, the DNA is TGTGCCAGCAGCCAAGATCCAGGGATCATGAACACTGAAGCTTTCTTT.

In this sample, this clone turned up a few times. The chain has TRBV27 and TRBJ2-7, with D perhaps matching TRBD2 (7 bases). The V end was cut by 2 bases, the J end by 2 bases, with 22 bases between. Germline values: CDR1 MNHEY, CDR2 SMNVEV (reference sequence). The CDR3 is made up of 18 amino acids. The CDR3 is CASSLREGTTGTPYEQYF. CDR3 DNA: TGTGCCAGCAGTTTAAGGGAAGGGACTACAGGGACCCCCTACGAGCAGTACTTC.

The chain carries TRBV2 and TRBJ1-1, with TRBD1 as a possible D gene (5 bases). V shed 5 bases and J shed 1 base, with 11 bases lying between them. The germline gives CDR1 SNHLY, CDR2 FYNNEI. The CDR3 runs 14 residues. CDR3 protein: CASSPQAGNTEAFF. CDR3 sequence (DNA): TGTGCCAGCAGTCCACAGGCCGGGAACACTGAAGCTTTCTTT.

The rearrangement uses TRBV6-5 and TRBJ2-5, with D possibly TRBD1 on 5 matching bases. CDR3 length equals 15 residues. V was clipped by 5 bases and J by 5 bases, with 18 bases between them. CDR1 is MNHEY, CDR2 SVGAGI, per germline. CDR3 protein: CASSNNSNWGETQYF. The DNA for the CDR3 is TGTGCCAGCAGTAATAACTCCAACTGGGGCGAGACCCAGTACTTC.

V is TRBV6-4 and J is TRBJ2-3, with TRBD2 matching 7 bases. Trimming took 1 base from V and 4 from J; bases not matched to a gene: 8. CDR1 MRHNA and CDR2 SNTAGT come from the germline V gene. The CDR3 extends over 16 amino acids. DNA for the CDR3: TGTGCCAGCAGTGACTTAGGCGGGGGAGGACCAGATACGCAGTATTTT. Amino acids: CASSDLGGGGPDTQYF.

This clone was observed a few times. The chain is built from TRBV5-1 and TRBJ2-2; TRBD2 agrees at 8 bases. In germline, CDR1 is SGHRS, CDR2 YFSETQ. The CDR3 sequence is 16 residues long. Trimming took 6 bases from V and 3 from J; bases not matched to a gene: 10. The CDR3 DNA follows: TGCGCCAGCAAGCAAGATCCAGCGGGGGACACCGGGGAGCTGTTTTTT. Its protein product is CASKQDPAGDTGELFF.

This chain connects TRBV10-3 to TRBJ2-3; 13 nucleotides match TRBD2. The V segment lost 1 base and the J segment 2 bases; nucleotides outside the gene matches: 6. Germline V gives CDR1 ENHRY, CDR2 SYGVKD. The CDR3 length is 18 residues. The CDR3 bases are TGTGCCATCAGTGAGTTCGGGACTAGCGGGGACGACACAGATACGCAGTATTTT. Protein: CAISEFGTSGDDTDTQYF.

For the CDR3, the DNA is TGCAGCGTTGTACTGAGTACAGACTACCGAACCAAAAACATTCAGTACTTC. As protein: CSVVLSTDYRTKNIQYF. The chain is built from TRBV29-1 and TRBJ2-4, with D possibly matching TRBD2 (5 bases). Germline-derived CDR1 and CDR2 are SQVTM and ANQGSEA. Trimming took off 4 bases at V and 2 bases at J, with 21 bases between the two ends. The CDR3 is 17 residues long.

This clone showed up just once. The chain employs TRBV11-2 and TRBJ1-1; TRBD1 is a possible D gene (6 bases). The CDR3 extends over 15 amino acids. Germline CDR1 and CDR2: SGHAT and FQNNGV. With 5 bases removed from V and 1 base from J, the gap between germline ends came to 14 bases. The CDR3 is CASSRDKAWNTEAFF. Here the CDR3 DNA reads TGTGCCAGCAGCCGGGACAAAGCATGGAACACTGAAGCTTTCTTT.

The rearrangement uses TRBV15 and TRBJ2-7; D is ambiguous. V was cut by 0 bases and J by 1 base, with 10 bases left in between. The CDR3 covers 15 residues. The germline V gene has CDR1 LNHNV and CDR2 YYDKDF (reference sequence). The CDR3 nucleotides are TGTGCCACCAGCAGAGAGCTTGTCAGATCCTACGAGCAGTACTTC. This codes for CATSRELVRSYEQYF.

This clone has a handful of counts. The rearrangement links TRBV6-6 to TRBJ2-6; 8 positions match TRBD1. V lost 7 bases to trimming and J lost 0 bases; unmatched junction nucleotides: 5. The CDR3 has 16 amino acids. Germline-derived CDR1 and CDR2 are MNHNY and SVGAGI (reference sequence). The CDR3 region is CASKWDRPSGANVLTF. The CDR3 coding sequence is TGTGCCAGCAAGTGGGACAGGCCCTCTGGGGCCAACGTCCTGACTTTC.

The J gene is TRBJ2-7, the V gene TRBV6-6, with TRBD1 matching over 9 bases. The germline gives CDR1 MNHNY, CDR2 SVGAGI (reference sequence). V shed 0 bases, J shed 3 bases, and the junction held 3 bases outside the gene matches. CDR3 length: 15 amino acids. CDR3 amino acids: CASSYSMGQGYEQYF. Written as DNA, the CDR3 is TGTGCCAGCAGTTACTCGATGGGACAGGGCTACGAGCAGTACTTC.

The rearrangement uses TRBV4-3 and TRBJ2-3, with 10 bases matching TRBD1. This CDR3 region has 15 residues. The junction had 6 bases not matched to a gene; V was cut back by 4 bases and J by 5 bases. CDR1 and CDR2 (germline): LGHNA, YSLEER. For the CDR3, the DNA is TGCGCCAGCAGCCCGACAGGGGGCGGTGGAGATACGCAGTATTTT. Protein: CASSPTGGGGDTQYF.

This rearrangement joins TRBV7-8 to TRBJ1-2, with 7 bases aligning to TRBD1. Per the germline V gene, CDR1 is SGHVS and CDR2 is FQNEAQ. The CDR3 loop spans 14 amino acids. V was clipped by 5 bases and J by 4 bases; unmatched bases: 7. For the CDR3, the DNA is TGTGCCAGCAGCGGAGGGACAGCCCTCTATGGCTACACCTTC. It is translated as CASSGGTALYGYTF.

V and J are TRBV11-2 and TRBJ1-5, with D possibly TRBD1 on 6 matching bases. Trimming left V 4 bases short and J 3 bases short, with 10 bases between. The V gene's germline CDR1 is SGHAT and CDR2 FQNNGV. This CDR3 region has 14 residues. CDR3 loop: CASSSDRYNQPQHF. CDR3 nucleotides: TGTGCCAGCAGCTCGGACAGATACAATCAGCCCCAGCATTTT.

The rearrangement joins TRBV7-9 to TRBJ1-6; 9 nucleotides agree with TRBD1. The CDR3 has 14 residues. CDR1 and CDR2 from the germline V gene are SEHNR and FQNEAQ (reference sequence). V gave up 3 bases and J gave up 10 bases; unmatched junction bases: 4. The CDR3 sequence is CASSLAGTGSPLHF. CDR3 bases: TGTGCCAGCAGCTTGGCCGGGACAGGGTCACCCCTCCACTTT.